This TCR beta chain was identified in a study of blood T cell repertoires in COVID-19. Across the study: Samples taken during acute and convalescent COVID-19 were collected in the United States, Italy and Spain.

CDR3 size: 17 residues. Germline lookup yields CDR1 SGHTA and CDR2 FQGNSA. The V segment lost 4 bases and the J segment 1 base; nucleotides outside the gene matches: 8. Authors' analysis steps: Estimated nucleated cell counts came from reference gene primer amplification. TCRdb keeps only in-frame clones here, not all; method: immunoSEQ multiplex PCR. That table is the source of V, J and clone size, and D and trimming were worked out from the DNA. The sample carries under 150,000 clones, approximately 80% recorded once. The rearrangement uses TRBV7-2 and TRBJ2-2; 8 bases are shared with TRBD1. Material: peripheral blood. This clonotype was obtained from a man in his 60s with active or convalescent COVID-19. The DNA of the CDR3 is TGTGCCAGCAGCTCACTCACCAGGGGGCTGAACACCGGGGAGCTGTTTTTT. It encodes CASSSLTRGLNTGELFF.